This T cell receptor beta chain was sequenced for a study of cytomegalovirus exposure and HLA in healthy donors. With 5 bases clipped from V and 1 base from J, the junction kept 6 bases outside the gene matches. Germline lookup yields CDR1 MNHEY and CDR2 SMNVEV (reference sequence). The CDR3 is made up of 15 amino acids. Vbeta (60) and Jbeta (13) primers were used in the PCR. Sequenced by immunoSEQ multiplex PCR; TCRdb stores in-frame clones only, minus some. The top ten hold about 2.7% of the sample, which has some 140,000 clones, 65% to 85% seen once. This clone showed up just once. Likely a read error: the CDR3 ends without its conserved phenylalanine or tryptophan.

The sequence was obtained from a man in his late teens or twenties in good health and CMV-seronegative. The sample consisted of PBMCs. This chain links TRBV27 with TRBJ1-2; 8 bases fit TRBD1. The CDR3 DNA sequence: TGTGCCAGCAGTCTCCAGGGGGCTAATAACTATGGCTACACCTAC. It yields the protein CASSLQGANNYGYTY.